This TCR beta chain comes out of a study of T-cell memory formation after mild COVID-19. Study-wide background: Largely, the TCR clusters proved donor specific.

Trimming stripped 3 bases from V and 4 bases from J, with 16 bases between. Germline lookup yields CDR1 SGHDT and CDR2 YYEEEE. This CDR3 is built from 15 residues. TCRdb reprocessed the 5' RACE reads with MiXCR, giving one entry per CDR3 protein. The sample lists around 90,000 distinct CDR3 sequences, less than 15% occurring once. In this sample, this clonotype turned up a few times. Its antigen is undetermined. Study-level points and caveats: Day 37-peaking second-wave clones had unconfirmed SARS-CoV-2 specificity. Clones that contracted from day 15 to 85 were balanced CD4/CD8, while later expanders leaned CD4+. CD4+ contracting clones lay mainly in CM and EM, CD8+ ones in EMRA.

This TCR was sampled from a man in his late teens or twenties who had mild COVID-19 (a few samples of this study predate the infection). Cell type and time point are not known. The V and J genes are TRBV5-6 and TRBJ1-2, with D perhaps matching TRBD1 (5 bases). What was sequenced was PBMCs or a T cell subset sorted from them (not recorded which). In DNA, the CDR3 is TGTGCCAGCAGCTCGGCCCCGGGGACTACCTATGGCTACACCTTC. Amino acid sequence: CASSSAPGTTYGYTF.